A single sample gave rise to the 10 T cell receptor beta chains below, sequenced in a study of blood T cell repertoires in COVID-19. Repertoires were generated with immunoSEQ multiplex PCR, while TCRdb's copy carries only in-frame clones and drops some. The data show about 440,000 clones, about 85% seen once. Input material: PBMCs or T cells enriched from blood (not recorded which). The source of these receptors is a woman aged 18-29 years with acute COVID-19.

The chain has TRBV19 and TRBJ2-3; no clear D. Deletions cut 5 bases from V and 2 bases from J, with 5 bases between. The CDR3 covers 12 residues. From germline, CDR1 is LNHDA and CDR2 SQIVND (reference sequence). CDR3 coding DNA: TGTGCCAGTAGTTTCCACACAGATACGCAGTATTTT. It is translated as CASSFHTDTQYF.

The chain uses TRBV27 and TRBJ1-2, with 9 bases that match TRBD1. The V gene's germline CDR1 is MNHEY and CDR2 SMNVEV (reference sequence). Trimming took 0 bases from V and 8 from J; bases not matched to a gene: 7. The CDR3 sequence is 15 residues long. The CDR3: CASSLSETGGGGYTF. In DNA form, the CDR3 reads TGTGCCAGCAGTTTATCGGAGACAGGGGGTGGGGGCTACACCTTC.

This sequence joins TRBV7-2 and TRBJ1-2; TRBD1 matches at 10 bases. The germline V gene encodes CDR1 SGHTA and CDR2 FQGNSA. This CDR3 is built from 14 residues. J gave up 6 bases and V 4 bases, and 5 bases lay outside the gene matches. CDR3 coding DNA: TGTGCCAGCAGCTCCCCGGGACAGGGGAATGGCTACACCTTC. Translated, it gives CASSSPGQGNGYTF.

Of note for this clone: The junction departs from germline at one end; a sequencing error may be responsible. This chain joins TRBV4-1 and TRBJ1-4; 8 nucleotides agree with TRBD1. Looked up from germline, CDR1 is MGHRA and CDR2 is YSYEKL. The CDR3 is 16 residues long. The CDR3 protein is CASRQATTDRVGKLFF. CDR3 sequence (DNA): TGCGCCAGCAGACAAGCCACGACGGACAGGGTCGGAAAACTGTTTTTT.

The V call is TRBV27, the J call TRBJ2-1, with 7 bases fitting TRBD2. Germline CDR1 is MNHEY and CDR2 is SMNVEV (reference sequence). V shed 6 bases, J shed 8 bases, and the junction held 10 bases outside the gene matches. The length of the CDR3 is 14 residues. CDR3 sequence reads: CASSFGGRRYEQFF. The CDR3 bases are TGTGCCAGCAGCTTCGGGGGGAGACGTTATGAGCAGTTCTTC.

The chain recombines TRBV2 with TRBJ1-1, with no clear D. The germline V gene encodes CDR1 SNHLY and CDR2 FYNNEI. The CDR3 is 13 amino acids. Between the trimmed V and J ends, which lost 5 bases and 1 base, there was a span of 8 bases. CDR3 nucleotide sequence: TGTGCCAGCAGTAACGGGAGGAACACTGAAGCTTTCTTT. The encoded protein is CASSNGRNTEAFF.

The chain combines TRBV18 with TRBJ2-1, with no clear D. Per the germline V gene, CDR1 is KGHSH and CDR2 is LQKENI. With 3 bases removed from V and 2 bases from J, the gap between germline ends came to 11 bases. There are 15 residues in the CDR3. The CDR3 DNA follows: TGTGCCAGCTCACCCATTGTCGCGGCCTACAATGAGCAGTTCTTC. Translation gives CASSPIVAAYNEQFF.

The chain has TRBV6-5 and TRBJ2-7; maybe TRBD2 (6 bases). Germline-derived CDR1 and CDR2 are MNHEY and SVGAGI. The V and J ends lost 2 bases and 6 bases respectively, with 11 bases between them. The CDR3 runs to 13 residues. The CDR3 loop reads CASSYLQGGEQYF. The CDR3 DNA is TGTGCCAGCAGTTACCTTCAGGGAGGCGAGCAGTACTTC.

This chain joins TRBV11-2 and TRBJ1-4; no clear D. Germline V lookup: CDR1 SGHAT, CDR2 FQNNGV. This CDR3 comprises 12 residues. V was cut by 5 bases and J by 5 bases, with 6 bases left in between. The CDR3 protein is CASSPSNEKLFF. Here the CDR3 DNA reads TGTGCCAGCAGCCCAAGCAATGAAAAACTGTTTTTT.

The chain couples TRBV5-8 to TRBJ1-1, with 8 nucleotides matching TRBD1. There are 14 residues in the CDR3. Germline CDR1 is SGHTS and CDR2 is YDEGEE. The V and J ends lost 0 bases and 5 bases, in that order; junction bases with no gene match: 3. CDR3 coding DNA: TGTGCCAGCAGCTTGGCCAGGGGGCGTACTGAAGCTTTCTTT. Translating it yields CASSLARGRTEAFF.